This TCR beta chain is from a study of response to subunit inactivated influenza vaccine. Findings and caveats of the study: Researchers suggested that each seasonal influenza vaccination recruits few new T cells.

The table lists this clonotype with a few counts. The antigen remains unidentified. V was trimmed by 0 bases and J by 5 bases, leaving 16 bases between them. Germline V gene sequence: CDR1 LGHDT, CDR2 YNNKEL (reference sequence). CDR3 length: 16 amino acids. TCRdb re-analysed the RT-PCR reads in MiXCR, keeping a single row per CDR3 protein. The sample holds 560,000 or so distinct CDR3 sequences; 7.6% are singletons and the top ten take under 15%. V gene TRBV3-1 combines with J gene TRBJ2-5; D is perhaps TRBD2 (6 bases). This specimen consisted of PBMCs from blood, obtained around 25 months after vaccination. The sequence was collected from a man in his fifties or sixties who received an inactivated influenza vaccine. The DNA for the CDR3 is TGTGCCAGCAGCCAAGATGTTAGGAGGGGTCAGGAGACCCAGTACTTC. Its protein product is CASSQDVRRGQETQYF.